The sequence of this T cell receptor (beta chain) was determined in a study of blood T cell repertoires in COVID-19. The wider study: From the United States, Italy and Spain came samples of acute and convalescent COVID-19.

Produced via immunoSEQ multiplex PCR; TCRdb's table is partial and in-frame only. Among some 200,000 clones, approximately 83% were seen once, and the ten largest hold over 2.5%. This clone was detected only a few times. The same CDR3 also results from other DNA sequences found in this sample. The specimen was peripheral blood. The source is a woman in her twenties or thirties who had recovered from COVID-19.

As DNA, the CDR3 is TGCAGCGTTGTACCGCAGGGGGCCGGTGAAAAACTGTTTTTT. Its protein product is CSVVPQGAGEKLFF. The chain recombines TRBV29-1 with TRBJ1-4; 8 bases fit TRBD1. Germline V gives CDR1 SQVTM, CDR2 ANQGSEA. The length of the CDR3 is 14 residues. V shed 4 bases, J shed 7 bases, and the junction held 8 bases outside the gene matches.